What follows is one T cell receptor delta chain and its context. This clone was detected a few times. Its binding antigen is unknown. The amino acid sequence in TCRdb belongs to a much larger clone and departs from this DNA's translation at residue 13, likely a sequencing read error; the sequence shown is translated from the DNA. The data belong to a study of γδ T cells in repeated Plasmodium falciparum infection listed by TCRdb under 2021. About the investigation overall: Malian children exposed to intense seasonal malaria transmission were enrolled in the natural-infection arm and compared with Australian children matched for age and gender. Several malaria-naive U.S. adults underwent four controlled human malaria infections by bites from P. falciparum NF54-infected Anopheles stephensi mosquitoes over 644 days. The study examined how repeated Plasmodium falciparum infection shapes the human gammadelta T cell repertoire, using natural infection in Mali and controlled human malaria infection. Malian gammadelta TCR repertoires were analysed cross-sectionally in periods with no transmission and longitudinally across episodes of acute febrile malaria. Controlled-infection subjects were sampled at baseline, immediately before selected infections, and 21 days after each infection. On the study overall, not on this receptor specifically: Analysis of inter-individual variability in gammadelta T cell responses was limited by the small size of the controlled-infection cohort. Repeated controlled infections appeared to drive waves of new clonotype selection in Vdelta2-negative, largely Vdelta1+, gammadelta TCR repertoires. A highly stable polyclonal repertoire over time and infection, with many inter-individual overlapping TCRgamma sequences, was shown by Vgamma9/Vdelta2+ TCR repertoires. Vdelta2-negative gammadelta TCR repertoires from Malian children appeared more clonally expanded, less diverse and less shared than those of Australian children. The Malian cohort came from a small rural village of predominantly one ethnic group, limiting generalizability.

Vgamma9/Vdelta2+ and Vdelta2-negative gammadelta T cell populations were flow-sorted from peripheral blood mononuclear cells for bulk TCR repertoire analysis. Library generation was performed with multiplex PCR. The sequencer listed for this sample is Illumina MiSeq. Each sorted gammadelta T cell sample was sequenced for both the TCR gamma (TRG) and TCR delta (TRD) chains. Per the original workflow: Clonotype tree plots, accumulated frequency of the top 20 clonotypes, diversity index (DI) and D75 metrics were included in the repertoire analyses. Clonotypes were called again by TCRdb from the public reads via CATT, and duplicate nucleotide sequences were then merged into one entry. Clone size and V and J calls follow TCRdb, not the original study. Recorded for this sample are some 51,000 delta-chain clones; 1.5% to 2% of them occurred a single time. About 24% of the sample is in the top ten clones.

The CDR3 has 20 amino acids, counting the end cysteine and phenylalanine. Only the CDR3 DNA stays, 60 bases, in frame from base 1. At the junction V is shortened by 3 bases and J by 2 bases, with 31 bases in between. CDR1 TSWWSYY and CDR2 QGS were looked up in the germline V gene. The V and J genes are TRDV1 and TRDJ4; possibly the D gene is TRDD2, per 5 matching bases. The J gene is absent in TCRdb and was assigned here via DNA matching to germline. The sequenced sample consisted of gamma-delta T cells from blood. This sequence was found in a pool of human donors (malaria-infected and uninfected, not separated). The CDR3 region: CALGDPHFPLSYRPVRPLIF. The DNA sequence follows: TGTGCTCTTGGGGATCCTCATTTTCCTCTCTCGTACCGGCCCGTTAGACCCCTGATCTTT.